This TCR beta chain was profiled in a study of blood T cell repertoires in COVID-19. Turning to the study itself: Material from acute and convalescent COVID-19 was sourced from the United States, Italy and Spain. From T cells, B-cell-depleted T cells, or PBMCs came the material, which was cDNA or gDNA.

The germline CDR1 and CDR2 sequences are KGHSH and LQKENI. The length of the CDR3 is 15 residues. Trimming stripped 2 bases from V and 0 bases from J, with 9 bases between. Per the study methods: Estimation of nucleated cell counts was performed using reference gene primer amplification. Assay: immunoSEQ multiplex PCR; the TCRdb copy retains only in-frame clones and omits some. V and J calls and clone size are copied from that table; D and trimming were computed from the DNA. The sample has 200,000 to 250,000 clones, less than 90% seen once. Input material: peripheral blood. The sequence was collected from a woman in her sixties who had recovered from COVID-19. The chain joins TRBV18 to TRBJ2-3; D is possibly TRBD2 (6 bases). This CDR3 is CASSPAGSSTDTQYF. The CDR3 nucleotides are TGTGCCAGCTCACCAGCGGGGTCTAGCACAGATACGCAGTATTTT.